These T cell receptor beta chains were read from a single sample in a study of cytomegalovirus exposure and HLA in healthy donors. The data were produced by immunoSEQ multiplex PCR, yet TCRdb's version contains in-frame clones alone and is incomplete. The table records approximately 73,000 clones, less than 75% of them present only once. The sequenced material came from PBMCs. These receptors came from a man aged 30-40 years in good health and CMV-seropositive. Both conserved end residues are part of each CDR3. A D gene is named only where the DNA matches it firmly. Clone size, where shown, is once, few, many, or a class for clones that have expanded.

V gene	clone size	J gene	D gene	CDR3 DNA	CDR3 protein
TRBV7-9	.	TRBJ2-3	.	TGTGCCAGCAGCTTAGGCAGGAAGGTGACTAGTTATACGCAGTATTTT	CASSLGRKVTSYTQYF
TRBV5-6	once	TRBJ2-5	.	TGTGCCAGCAGCTTTGGGGGCCGAGAGACCCAGTACTTC	CASSFGGRETQYF
TRBV7-2	.	TRBJ1-2	.	TGTGCCAGCAGCCCCGGGACACCATGGGACTATGGCTACACCTTC	CASSPGTPWDYGYTF
TRBV5-6	once	TRBJ2-1	.	TGTGCCAGCACAGGAGGAGGTTACAATGAGCAGTTCTTC	CASTGGGYNEQFF
TRBV28	few	TRBJ2-1	TRBD2	TGTGCCAGCAGTTTGGTCGGACTAGCGGGGGGAGATTACAATGAGCAGTTCTTC	CASSLVGLAGGDYNEQFF
TRBV11-2	few	TRBJ2-2	TRBD2	TGTGCCAGCAGCTTAATAGCGGGGGGCACCGGGGAGCTGTTTTTT	CASSLIAGGTGELFF
TRBV27	.	TRBJ2-7	.	TGTGCCAGCAGAGGACAGATCATTCTCCCTAGCTCCTACGAGCAGTACTTC	CASRGQIILPSSYEQYF
TRBV11-3	.	TRBJ2-7	.	TGTGCCAGCAGCCCCGGGACTCTCGTTTTGACGCAGTACTTC	CASSPGTLVLTQYF
TRBV7-6	.	TRBJ1-1	.	TGTGCCAGCAGCTTAAAAGCCTTTACTGAAGCTTTCTTT	CASSLKAFTEAFF
TRBV6-6	few	TRBJ2-2	.	TGTGCCAGCAGTTACGGAAGGGGGAACACCGGGGAGCTGTTTTTT	CASSYGRGNTGELFF
TRBV28	once	TRBJ1-5	.	TGTGCCAGCAGCGGGGGGGATAACTATAGCAATCAGCCCCAGCATTTT	CASSGGDNYSNQPQHF
TRBV11-3	.	TRBJ2-3	TRBD2	TGTGCCAGCAGCTTAACTAGCGGCACAGATACGCAGTATTTT	CASSLTSGTDTQYF
TRBV10-2	once	TRBJ1-2	TRBD1	TGCGCCAGCAGTCCGAGGGGGCTGGGGCTATCTGCTTTCTACACCTTC	CASSPRGLGLSAFYTF
TRBV7-9	.	TRBJ2-2	TRBD2	TGTGCCAGCAGCTTGGCGGGAGAGAACACCGGGGAGCTGTTTTTT	CASSLAGENTGELFF
TRBV30	.	TRBJ2-7	.	TGTGCCTGGAGTGGGCGCGGCAGGGCGACCTACGAGCAGTACTTC	CAWSGRGRATYEQYF
TRBV10-3	once	TRBJ2-7	TRBD2	TGTGCCATCGGAAGCGGGAGCTCCTACGAGCAGTACTTC	CAIGSGSSYEQYF
TRBV11-2	few	TRBJ2-7	TRBD1	TGTGCCAGCAGCCCCACCGGGACAGAGACCTACGAGCAGTACTTC	CASSPTGTETYEQYF
TRBV2	few	TRBJ1-1	.	TGTGCCAGCCCAGTGAACACTGAAGCTTTCTTT	CASPVNTEAFF
TRBV5-4	.	TRBJ2-7	.	TGTGCCAGCAGCTTGACAGGGACCTACGAGCAGTACTTC	CASSLTGTYEQYF
TRBV5-4	once	TRBJ2-1	.	TGTGCCAGCAGCTTGGACAGCCTCACTTACAATGAGCAGTTCTTC	CASSLDSLTYNEQFF
TRBV6-1	few	TRBJ2-1	TRBD2	TGTGCCAGCAGTGAACCCGGGGGGATCGATGAGCAGTTCTTC	CASSEPGGIDEQFF
TRBV5-1	.	TRBJ2-3	.	TGCGCCAGCAGCCCCTACGGACAGTCAGATACGCAGTATTTT	CASSPYGQSDTQYF
TRBV28	.	TRBJ1-5	.	TGTGCCAGCTCATCACCAAGGGGCGCCAACAATGGGCCCCAGCATTTT	CASSSPRGANNGPQHF
TRBV30	few	TRBJ2-5	TRBD2	TGTGCCTGGTCTACCGGGACTAGCGGCTTCCAACTTTACCAAGAGACCCAGTACTTC	CAWSTGTSGFQLYQETQYF
TRBV4-2	.	TRBJ2-7	TRBD2	TGTGCCAGCAGCCAAGATAAGAGAGCGGGGGGGGTGCAGTACTTC	CASSQDKRAGGVQYF
TRBV30	.	TRBJ1-1	.	TGTGCCTGGAGTGGCCCAGGGAACACTGAAGCTTTCTTT	CAWSGPGNTEAFF
TRBV18	few	TRBJ2-2	.	TGTGCCAGCTCACCAGTTCGCAGGGGGGCTCACACCGGGGAGCTGTTTTTT	CASSPVRRGAHTGELFF
TRBV4-1	few	TRBJ2-3	.	TGCGCCAGCAGGAAGCAGGTCGGCACAGATACGCAGTATTTT	CASRKQVGTDTQYF
TRBV11-2	few	TRBJ1-1	TRBD1	TGTGCCAGCAGCTGGACACAGGGGGCAGACACTGAAGCTTTCTTT	CASSWTQGADTEAFF
TRBV7-9	.	TRBJ2-5	TRBD2	TGTGCCAGCAGCCAGCGGACTAGCGGGGGGGCACAAGAGACCCAGTACTTC	CASSQRTSGGAQETQYF
TRBV29-1	.	TRBJ1-1	TRBD1	TGCAGCGCCCCTAGGGGGCAGGGCACTGAGGCTTTCTTT	CSAPRGQGTEAFF
TRBV9	few	TRBJ2-7	TRBD2	TGTGCCAGCAGCGTAGAGACTAGCGGGACTCCCTCCTACGAGCAGTACTTC	CASSVETSGTPSYEQYF
TRBV13	few	TRBJ2-7	TRBD2	TGTGCCAGCAGCTTGGGGGGGGGTAACGAGCAGTACTTC	CASSLGGGNEQYF
TRBV9	.	TRBJ2-2	.	TGTGCCAGCAGCGAGTACCTAGCAAACACCGGGGAGCTGTTTTTT	CASSEYLANTGELFF
TRBV18	.	TRBJ1-1	.	TGTGCCAGCTCAACCGGACAGAACACTGAAGCTTTCTTT	CASSTGQNTEAFF
TRBV29-1	.	TRBJ2-1	.	TGCAGCGTTGAGAGCTCATGGGAGGTTTTCAATGAGCAGTTCTTC	CSVESSWEVFNEQFF
TRBV14	.	TRBJ2-6	.	TGTGCCAGCAGCCAAGATGGGGGGGCCGGGGCCAACGTCCTGACTTTC	CASSQDGGAGANVLTF
TRBV5-4	.	TRBJ2-1	TRBD2	TGTGCCAGCAGCTCCGGGACTAGCCAAAGGGTGTTCTTC	CASSSGTSQRVFF